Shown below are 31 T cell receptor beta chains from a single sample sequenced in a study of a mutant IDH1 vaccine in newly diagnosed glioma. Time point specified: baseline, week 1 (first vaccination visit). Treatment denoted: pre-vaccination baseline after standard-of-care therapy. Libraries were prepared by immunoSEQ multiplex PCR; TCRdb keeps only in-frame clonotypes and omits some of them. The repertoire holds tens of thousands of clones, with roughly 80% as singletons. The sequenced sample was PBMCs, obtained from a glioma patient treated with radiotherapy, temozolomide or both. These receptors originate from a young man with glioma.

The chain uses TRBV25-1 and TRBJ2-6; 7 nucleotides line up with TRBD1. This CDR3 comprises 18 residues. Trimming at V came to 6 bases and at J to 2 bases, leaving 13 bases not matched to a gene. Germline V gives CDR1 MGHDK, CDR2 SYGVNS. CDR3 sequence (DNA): TGTGCCAGCAGACCGCCGGGACAGCTCTGGACTGGGGCCAACGTCCTGACTTTC. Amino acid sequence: CASRPPGQLWTGANVLTF.

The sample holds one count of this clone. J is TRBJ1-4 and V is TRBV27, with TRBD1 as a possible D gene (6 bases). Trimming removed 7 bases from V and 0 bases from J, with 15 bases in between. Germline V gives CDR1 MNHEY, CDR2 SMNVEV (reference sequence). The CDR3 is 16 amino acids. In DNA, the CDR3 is TGTGCCAGCAAAATGACACAGGGAACAACTAATGAAAAACTGTTTTTT. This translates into CASKMTQGTTNEKLFF.

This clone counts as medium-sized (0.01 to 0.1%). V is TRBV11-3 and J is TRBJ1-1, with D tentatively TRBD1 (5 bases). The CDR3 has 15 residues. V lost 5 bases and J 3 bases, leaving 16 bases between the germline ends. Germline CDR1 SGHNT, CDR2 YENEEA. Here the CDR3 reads CASSLSGRGHTEAFF. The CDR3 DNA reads TGTGCCAGCAGCCTCTCGGGACGGGGTCACACTGAAGCTTTCTTT.

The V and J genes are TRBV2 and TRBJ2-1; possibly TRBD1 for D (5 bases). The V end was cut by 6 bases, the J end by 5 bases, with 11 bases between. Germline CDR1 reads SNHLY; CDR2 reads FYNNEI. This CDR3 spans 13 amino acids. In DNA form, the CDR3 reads TGTGCCAGCAGCCCGGACACGGACAATGAGCAGTTCTTC. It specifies CASSPDTDNEQFF.

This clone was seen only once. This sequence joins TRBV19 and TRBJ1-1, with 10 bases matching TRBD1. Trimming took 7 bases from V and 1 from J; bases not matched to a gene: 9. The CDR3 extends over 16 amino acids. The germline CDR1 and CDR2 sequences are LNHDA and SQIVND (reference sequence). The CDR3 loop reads CASTDPRTGGNTEAFF. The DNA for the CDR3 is TGTGCCAGTACCGATCCCCGGACAGGGGGGAACACTGAAGCTTTCTTT.

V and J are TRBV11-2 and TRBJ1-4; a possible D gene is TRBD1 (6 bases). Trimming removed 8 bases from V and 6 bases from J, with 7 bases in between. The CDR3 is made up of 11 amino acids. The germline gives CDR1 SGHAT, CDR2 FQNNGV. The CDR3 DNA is TGTGCCAGCGCAGGGGATGAAAAACTGTTTTTT. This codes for CASAGDEKLFF.

The DNA for the CDR3 is TGCGCCAGCAGCCAGAACAGGGGGAGCACAGATACGCAGTATTTT. It codes for CASSQNRGSTDTQYF. V is TRBV4-3 and J is TRBJ2-3; 8 bases line up with TRBD1. Germline V gene sequence: CDR1 LGHNA, CDR2 YSLEER. The V gene end was trimmed by 3 bases and the J gene end by 0 bases; junction bases not matched to a gene: 2. The CDR3 covers 15 residues.

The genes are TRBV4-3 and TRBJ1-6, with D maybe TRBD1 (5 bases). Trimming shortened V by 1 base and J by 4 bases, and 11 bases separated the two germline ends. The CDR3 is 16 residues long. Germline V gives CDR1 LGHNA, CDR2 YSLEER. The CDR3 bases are TGCGCCAGCAGCCAAGTCACGGGACCGTATAATTCACCCCTCCACTTT. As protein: CASSQVTGPYNSPLHF.

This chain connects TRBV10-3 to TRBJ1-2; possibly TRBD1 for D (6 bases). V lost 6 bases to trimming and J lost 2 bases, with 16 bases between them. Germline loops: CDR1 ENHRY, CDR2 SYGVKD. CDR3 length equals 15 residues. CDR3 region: CAIRTAQGLNYGYTF. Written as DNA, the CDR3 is TGTGCCATCAGAACAGCGCAGGGGTTAAACTATGGCTACACCTTC.

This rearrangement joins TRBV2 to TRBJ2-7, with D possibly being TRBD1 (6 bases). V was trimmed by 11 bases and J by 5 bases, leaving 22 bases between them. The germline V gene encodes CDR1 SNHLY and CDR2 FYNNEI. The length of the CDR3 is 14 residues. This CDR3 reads CASRGGTGMNEQYF. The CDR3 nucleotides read TGTGCCTCCCGAGGGGGAACAGGGATGAACGAGCAGTACTTC.

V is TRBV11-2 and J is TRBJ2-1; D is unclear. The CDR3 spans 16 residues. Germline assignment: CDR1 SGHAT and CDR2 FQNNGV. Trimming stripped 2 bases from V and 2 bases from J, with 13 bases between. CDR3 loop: CASSLSAFGTYNEQFF. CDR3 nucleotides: TGTGCCAGCAGCTTATCGGCTTTCGGCACCTACAATGAGCAGTTCTTC.

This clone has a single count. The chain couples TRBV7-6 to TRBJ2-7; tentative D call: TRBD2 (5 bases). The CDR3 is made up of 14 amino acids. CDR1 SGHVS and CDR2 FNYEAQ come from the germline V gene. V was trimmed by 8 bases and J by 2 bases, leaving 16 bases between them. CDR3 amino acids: CASGPLGVPYEQYF. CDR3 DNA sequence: TGTGCCAGCGGCCCGCTCGGGGTCCCCTACGAGCAGTACTTC.

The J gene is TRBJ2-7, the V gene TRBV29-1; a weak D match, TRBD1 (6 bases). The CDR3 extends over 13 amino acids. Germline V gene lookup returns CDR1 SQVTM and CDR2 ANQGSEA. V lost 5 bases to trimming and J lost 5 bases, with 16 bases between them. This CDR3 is CSVQRTQGHEQYF. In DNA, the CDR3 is TGCAGCGTTCAGAGGACCCAGGGGCACGAGCAGTACTTC.

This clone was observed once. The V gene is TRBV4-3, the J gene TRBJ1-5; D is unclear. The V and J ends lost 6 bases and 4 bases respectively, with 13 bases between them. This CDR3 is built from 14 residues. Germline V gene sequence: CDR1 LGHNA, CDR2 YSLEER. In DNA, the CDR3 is TGCGCCAGCAGTCCCTCCGTGAGAAATCAGCCCCAGCATTTT. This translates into CASSPSVRNQPQHF.

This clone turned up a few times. This chain's CDR3 is CATSDRSTSYEQYF. In nucleotides, the CDR3 is TGTGCCACCTCGGACAGGAGTACTTCCTACGAGCAGTACTTC. The chain joins TRBV28 to TRBJ2-7; TRBD1 matches 7 bases. J lost 1 base, V lost 10 bases, and 10 bases had no gene match. Germline lookup yields CDR1 MDHEN and CDR2 SYDVKM. CDR3 length equals 14 residues.

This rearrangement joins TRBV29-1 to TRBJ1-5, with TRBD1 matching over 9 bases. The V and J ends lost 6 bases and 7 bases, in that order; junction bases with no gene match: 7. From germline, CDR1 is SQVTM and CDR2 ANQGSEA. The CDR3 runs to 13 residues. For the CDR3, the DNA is TGCAGCGTCCGGACAGGGGAAGCCCAGCCCCAGCATTTT. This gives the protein CSVRTGEAQPQHF.

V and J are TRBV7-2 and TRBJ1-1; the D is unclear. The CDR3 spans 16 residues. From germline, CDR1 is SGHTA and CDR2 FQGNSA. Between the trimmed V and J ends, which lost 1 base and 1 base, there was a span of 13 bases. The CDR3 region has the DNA TGTGCCAGCAGCTTAGGATCTAGTTGGACGAACACTGAAGCTTTCTTT. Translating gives CASSLGSSWTNTEAFF.

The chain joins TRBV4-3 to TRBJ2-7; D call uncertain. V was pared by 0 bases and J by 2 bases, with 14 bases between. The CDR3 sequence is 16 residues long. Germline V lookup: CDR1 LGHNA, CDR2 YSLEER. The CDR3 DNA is TGCGCCAGCAGCCAAGACCGGACGACGGGTACCTACGAGCAGTACTTC. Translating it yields CASSQDRTTGTYEQYF.

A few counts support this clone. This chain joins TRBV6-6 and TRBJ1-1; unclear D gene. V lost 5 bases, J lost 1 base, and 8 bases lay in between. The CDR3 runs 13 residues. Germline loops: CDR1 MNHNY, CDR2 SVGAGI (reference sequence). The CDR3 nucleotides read TGTGCCAGCAGTCCAACAGAGAACACTGAAGCTTTCTTT. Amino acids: CASSPTENTEAFF.

In DNA form, the CDR3 reads TGTGCCAGCAGCTTGGAAGCGGGAGGGCGCACAGATACGCAGTATTTT. Its protein is CASSLEAGGRTDTQYF. This chain links TRBV5-4 with TRBJ2-3; 10 bases line up with TRBD2. V lost 0 bases and J lost 1; bases outside the gene matches: 2. CDR1 and CDR2 (germline): SGHNT, YYREEE (reference sequence). This CDR3 spans 16 amino acids.

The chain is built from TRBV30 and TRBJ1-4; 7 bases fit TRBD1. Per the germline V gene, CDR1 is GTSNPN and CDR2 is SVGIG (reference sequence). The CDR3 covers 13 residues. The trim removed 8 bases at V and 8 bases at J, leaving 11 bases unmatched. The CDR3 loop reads CAETTGPREKLFF. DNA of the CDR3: TGTGCCGAGACGACAGGGCCGCGCGAAAAACTGTTTTTT.

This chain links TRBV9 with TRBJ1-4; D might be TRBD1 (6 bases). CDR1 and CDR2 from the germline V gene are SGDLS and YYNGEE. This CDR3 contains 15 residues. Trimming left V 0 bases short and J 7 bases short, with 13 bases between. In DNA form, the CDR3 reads TGTGCCAGCAGCGTAGGATACAGGGTGGGTGAAAAACTGTTTTTT. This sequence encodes CASSVGYRVGEKLFF.

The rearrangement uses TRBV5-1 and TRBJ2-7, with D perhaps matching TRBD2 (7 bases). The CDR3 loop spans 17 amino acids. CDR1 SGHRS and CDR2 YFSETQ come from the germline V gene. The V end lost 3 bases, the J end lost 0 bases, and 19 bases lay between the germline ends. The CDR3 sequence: CASSSEVGGASSYEQYF. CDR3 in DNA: TGCGCCAGCAGCTCGGAAGTGGGGGGGGCCAGCTCCTACGAGCAGTACTTC.

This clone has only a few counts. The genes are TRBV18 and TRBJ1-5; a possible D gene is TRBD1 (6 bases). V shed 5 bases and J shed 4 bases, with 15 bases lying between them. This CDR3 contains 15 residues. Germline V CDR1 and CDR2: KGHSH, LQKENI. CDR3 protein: CASSVKTGANQPQHF. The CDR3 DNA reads TGTGCCAGCTCAGTCAAGACAGGTGCGAATCAGCCCCAGCATTTT. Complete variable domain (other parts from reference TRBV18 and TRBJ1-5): NAGVMQNPRHLVRRRGQEARLRCSPMKGHSHVYWYRQLPEEGLKFMVYLQKENIIDESGMPKERFSAEFPKEGPSILRIQQVVRGDSAAYFCASSVKTGANQPQHFGDGTRLSIL.

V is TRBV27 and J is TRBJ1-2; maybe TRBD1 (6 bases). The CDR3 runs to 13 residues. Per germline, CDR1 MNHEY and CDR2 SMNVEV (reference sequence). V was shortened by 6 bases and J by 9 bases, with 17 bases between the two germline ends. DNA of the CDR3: TGTGCCAGCAGCGCAAGCACTACAGGGAGCTACACCTTC. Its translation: CASSASTTGSYTF.

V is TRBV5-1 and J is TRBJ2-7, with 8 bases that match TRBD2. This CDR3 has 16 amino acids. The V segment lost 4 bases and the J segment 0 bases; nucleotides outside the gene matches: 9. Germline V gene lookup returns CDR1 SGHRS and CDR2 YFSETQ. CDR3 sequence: CASSERTGLVSYEQYF. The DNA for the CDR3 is TGCGCCAGCAGCGAACGAACGGGACTAGTCTCCTACGAGCAGTACTTC.

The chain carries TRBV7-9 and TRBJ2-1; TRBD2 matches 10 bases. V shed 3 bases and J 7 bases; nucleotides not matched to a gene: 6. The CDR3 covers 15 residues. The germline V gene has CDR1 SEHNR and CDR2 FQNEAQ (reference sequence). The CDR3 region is CASSLVGTSVNEQFF. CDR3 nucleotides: TGTGCCAGCAGCTTGGTCGGGACTAGCGTTAATGAGCAGTTCTTC.

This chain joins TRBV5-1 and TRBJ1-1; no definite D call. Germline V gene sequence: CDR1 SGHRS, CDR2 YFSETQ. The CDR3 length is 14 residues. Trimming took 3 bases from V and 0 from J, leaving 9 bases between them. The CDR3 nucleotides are TGCGCCAGCAGCTCGGAGCTCCTGAACACTGAAGCTTTCTTT. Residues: CASSSELLNTEAFF. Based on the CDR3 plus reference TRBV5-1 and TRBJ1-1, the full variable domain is KAGVTQTPRYLIKTRGQQVTLSCSPISGHRSVSWYQQTPGQGLQFLFEYFSETQRNKGNFPGRFSGRQFSNSRSEMNVSTLELGDSALYLCASSSELLNTEAFFGQGTRLTVV.

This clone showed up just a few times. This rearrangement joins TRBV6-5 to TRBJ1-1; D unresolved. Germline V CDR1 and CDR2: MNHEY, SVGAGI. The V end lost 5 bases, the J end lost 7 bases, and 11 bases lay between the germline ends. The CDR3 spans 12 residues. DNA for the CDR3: TGTGCCAGCAGTCTACGGGGTAATGAAGCTTTCTTT. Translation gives CASSLRGNEAFF.

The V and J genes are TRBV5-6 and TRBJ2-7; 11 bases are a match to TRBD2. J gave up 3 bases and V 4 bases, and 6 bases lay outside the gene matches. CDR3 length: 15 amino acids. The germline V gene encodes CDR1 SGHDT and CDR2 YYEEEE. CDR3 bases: TGTGCCAGCAGCGGAGGACTAGCGGGCCACTACGAGCAGTACTTC. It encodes CASSGGLAGHYEQYF.

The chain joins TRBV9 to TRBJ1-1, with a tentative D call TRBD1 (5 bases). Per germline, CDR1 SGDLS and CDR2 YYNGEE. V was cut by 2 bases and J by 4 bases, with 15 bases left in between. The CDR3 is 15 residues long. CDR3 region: CASSVRSGLTTEAFF. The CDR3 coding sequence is TGTGCCAGCAGCGTTCGTTCGGGGCTCACCACTGAAGCTTTCTTT. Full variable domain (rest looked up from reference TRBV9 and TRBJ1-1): DSGVTQTPKHLITATGQRVTLRCSPRSGDLSVYWYQQSLDQGLQFLIQYYNGEERAKGNILERFSAQQFPDLHSELNLSSLELGDSALYFCASSVRSGLTTEAFFGQGTRLTVV.